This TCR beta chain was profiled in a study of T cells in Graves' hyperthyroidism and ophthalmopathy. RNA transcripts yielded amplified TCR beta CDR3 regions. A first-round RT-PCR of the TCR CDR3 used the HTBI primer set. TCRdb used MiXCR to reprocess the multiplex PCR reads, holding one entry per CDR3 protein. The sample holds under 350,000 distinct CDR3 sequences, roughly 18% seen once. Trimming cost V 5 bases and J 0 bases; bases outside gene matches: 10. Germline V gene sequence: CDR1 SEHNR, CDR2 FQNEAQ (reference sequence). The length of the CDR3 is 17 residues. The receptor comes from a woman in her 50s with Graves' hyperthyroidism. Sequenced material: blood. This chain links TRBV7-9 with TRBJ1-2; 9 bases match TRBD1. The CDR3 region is CASSGRTGDPTNYGYTF. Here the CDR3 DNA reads TGTGCCAGCAGCGGGCGGACAGGGGACCCTACTAACTATGGCTACACCTTC.